This T cell receptor beta chain derives from a study of T-cell memory formation after mild COVID-19. Trimming left V 2 bases short and J 5 bases short, with 16 bases between. The CDR3 has 15 residues. The germline gives CDR1 MNHEY, CDR2 SVGAGI. One entry per CDR3 protein, called by TCRdb with MiXCR from the 5' RACE reads. The sample holds fewer than 300,000 distinct CDR3 sequences, roughly 18% seen once. The sequence was obtained from a man aged 18 to 35 who had mild COVID-19 (a few samples of this study predate the infection). Cell type and time point are not known. The sequenced sample was PBMCs or a T cell subset sorted from them (not recorded which). J is TRBJ2-7 and V is TRBV6-5; D is perhaps TRBD1 (6 bases). As DNA, the CDR3 is TGTGCCAGCAGTTACGGGACACCAAGCCTCCACGAGCAGTACTTC. As protein: CASSYGTPSLHEQYF.